This T cell receptor (beta chain) was recorded in a study of shared clonotypes between healthy human individuals. On this clone: Its target is not known.

Per the original data handling: Filtering differed since immunoSEQ provided only junctions, with no quality scores. Using immunoSEQ multiplex PCR, the repertoire was profiled, and TCRdb retains in-frame clones only, with some absent. Clonal size and the V and J genes are those of that table, whereas D and trimming came from the DNA. The sample includes around 2,000,000 clones, around 96% of them seen just once. Study conclusions and caveats: Generation probability values for non-shared clonotypes were lower than those for clonotypes shared by all four donors.

Terminally differentiated effector memory CD45RA+ cells were left out of the naive CD8 fraction, which was CD45RO-negative and positively selected for CCR7. Participating donors were healthy, HIV-negative adults free of recent acute infections or vaccinations. V lost 6 bases and J lost 2; bases outside the gene matches: 3. CDR1 and CDR2 (germline): SNHLY, FYNNEI. CDR3 size: 13 residues. The sequencing sample was made of naive CD8+ T cells sorted from blood. The genes are TRBV2 and TRBJ2-5, with 7 bases aligning to TRBD2. The receptor was derived from a man in his late teens or twenties in good health. The CDR3: CASRGTTQETQYF. The CDR3 DNA is TGTGCCAGCAGGGGGACTACTCAAGAGACCCAGTACTTC. The variable domain in full, with the rest retrieved from reference TRBV2 and TRBJ2-5, is EPEVTQTPSHQVTQMGQEVILRCVPISNHLYFYWYRQILGQKVEFLVSFYNNEISEKSEIFDDQFSVERPDGSNFTLKIRSTKLEDSAMYFCASRGTTQETQYFGPGTRLLVL.